These T cell receptor beta chains were read from a single sample in a study of chemoradiotherapy in HPV16-positive cancers. The repertoire was sequenced with immunoSEQ multiplex PCR; TCRdb's copy has only in-frame clones and lacks some. Among approximately 29,000 clones listed, 84% were seen once. This sample comprised blood, obtained from a patient who underwent chemoradiotherapy. The receptors stem from a human donor with HPV-associated anogenital cancer. Each CDR3 is given with its conserved first and last residue. The order of the fields is D gene, V gene, J gene, clone size, CDR3 protein, CDR3 DNA. A D gene is named only where the DNA matches it firmly. The size entry is marked missing in some rows and otherwise reads once, few, many or a size class.

d_call: NA; v_call: TRBV10-3; j_call: TRBJ1-5; clone_size: NA; cdr3_aa: CAISVGMSNQPQHF; cdr3_nt: TGTGCCATCAGTGTGGGGATGAGCAATCAGCCCCAGCATTTT
d_call: NA; v_call: TRBV6-5; j_call: TRBJ2-4; clone_size: NA; cdr3_aa: CASMQLAKNIQYF; cdr3_nt: TGTGCCAGCATGCAGCTAGCCAAAAACATTCAGTACTTC
d_call: NA; v_call: TRBV6-1; j_call: TRBJ1-5; clone_size: NA; cdr3_aa: CASRDNFSNQPQHF; cdr3_nt: TGTGCCAGCAGGGACAACTTTAGCAATCAGCCCCAGCATTTT
d_call: TRBD1; v_call: TRBV7-2; j_call: TRBJ1-1; clone_size: NA; cdr3_aa: CASSRRGQGAVEAFF; cdr3_nt: TGTGCCAGCAGCCGAAGGGGACAGGGGGCGGTTGAAGCTTTCTTT
d_call: TRBD2; v_call: TRBV19; j_call: TRBJ2-3; clone_size: NA; cdr3_aa: CASSMAGGQGTDTQYF; cdr3_nt: TGTGCCAGTTCGATGGCGGGGGGGCAGGGTACAGATACGCAGTATTTT
d_call: TRBD2; v_call: TRBV10-2; j_call: TRBJ2-1; clone_size: NA; cdr3_aa: CASSESPFGGRGDSYNEQFF; cdr3_nt: TGCGCCAGCAGTGAGTCCCCCTTTGGCGGGCGGGGGGACTCCTACAATGAGCAGTTCTTC
d_call: NA; v_call: TRBV6-5; j_call: TRBJ1-6; clone_size: NA; cdr3_aa: CASKAGPINSPLHF; cdr3_nt: TGTGCCAGCAAGGCGGGACCGATAAATTCACCCCTCCACTTT
d_call: TRBD2; v_call: TRBV11-2; j_call: TRBJ2-5; clone_size: once; cdr3_aa: CASSLSSLADQETQYF; cdr3_nt: TGTGCCAGCAGCTTATCTAGCCTAGCGGACCAAGAGACCCAGTACTTC
d_call: NA; v_call: TRBV30; j_call: TRBJ2-2; clone_size: NA; cdr3_aa: CAWSVEGTGELFF; cdr3_nt: TGTGCCTGGAGTGTTGAGGGGACCGGGGAGCTGTTTTTT
d_call: NA; v_call: TRBV10-1; j_call: TRBJ1-6; clone_size: NA; cdr3_aa: CASSSGPDPLHF; cdr3_nt: TGCGCCAGCAGTTCGGGGCCCGACCCCCTCCACTTT
d_call: NA; v_call: TRBV5-1; j_call: TRBJ1-5; clone_size: once; cdr3_aa: CASSSAGGVQPQHF; cdr3_nt: TGCGCCAGCAGCTCGGCGGGGGGCGTGCAGCCCCAGCATTTT
d_call: NA; v_call: TRBV10-1; j_call: TRBJ2-2; clone_size: few; cdr3_aa: CASSEAGFGELFF; cdr3_nt: TGCGCCAGCAGTGAGGCAGGGTTCGGGGAGCTGTTTTTT
d_call: NA; v_call: TRBV9; j_call: TRBJ1-1; clone_size: once; cdr3_aa: CASSTRGRSGNTEAFF; cdr3_nt: TGTGCCAGCAGCACCCGGGGTAGGTCCGGGAACACTGAAGCTTTCTTT
d_call: NA; v_call: TRBV29-1; j_call: TRBJ2-7; clone_size: NA; cdr3_aa: CSAPGPGSYEQYF; cdr3_nt: TGCAGCGCCCCTGGACCGGGTTCCTACGAGCAGTACTTC
d_call: NA; v_call: TRBV11-2; j_call: TRBJ2-3; clone_size: once; cdr3_aa: CASSLDGGTDTQYF; cdr3_nt: TGTGCCAGCAGCTTAGATGGGGGCACAGATACGCAGTATTTT
d_call: TRBD1; v_call: TRBV5-8; j_call: TRBJ1-5; clone_size: NA; cdr3_aa: CASSRRTGGSNQPQHF; cdr3_nt: TGTGCCAGCAGCCGCCGGACAGGGGGAAGCAATCAGCCCCAGCATTTT
d_call: NA; v_call: TRBV5-1; j_call: TRBJ1-4; clone_size: NA; cdr3_aa: CASSPVATNEKLFF; cdr3_nt: TGCGCCAGCAGCCCCGTGGCAACTAATGAAAAACTGTTTTTT
d_call: NA; v_call: TRBV5-1; j_call: TRBJ1-5; clone_size: NA; cdr3_aa: CASSLGMRGNQPQHF; cdr3_nt: TGCGCCAGCAGCTTGGGGATGAGGGGCAATCAGCCCCAGCATTTT
d_call: NA; v_call: TRBV9; j_call: TRBJ2-3; clone_size: NA; cdr3_aa: CASSVLALADTQYF; cdr3_nt: TGTGCCAGCAGCGTATTAGCGTTGGCAGATACGCAGTATTTT
d_call: TRBD1; v_call: TRBV7-3; j_call: TRBJ2-1; clone_size: few; cdr3_aa: CASSIRQGSEQFF; cdr3_nt: TGTGCCAGCAGCATAAGACAGGGGTCTGAGCAGTTCTTC
d_call: TRBD1; v_call: TRBV5-1; j_call: TRBJ1-2; clone_size: NA; cdr3_aa: CASSRGQPANYGYTF; cdr3_nt: TGCGCCAGCAGCCGGGGACAGCCAGCTAACTATGGCTACACCTTC
d_call: NA; v_call: TRBV6-5; j_call: TRBJ2-7; clone_size: NA; cdr3_aa: CASGVSYEQYF; cdr3_nt: TGTGCCAGCGGGGTGAGCTACGAGCAGTACTTC
d_call: NA; v_call: TRBV5-6; j_call: TRBJ1-3; clone_size: NA; cdr3_aa: CASSSGDNSGNTIYF; cdr3_nt: TGTGCCAGCAGCTCGGGGGACAACTCTGGAAACACCATATATTTT
d_call: TRBD2; v_call: TRBV11-1; j_call: TRBJ2-1; clone_size: NA; cdr3_aa: CASSFSGGGHNEQFF; cdr3_nt: TGTGCCAGCAGCTTTTCGGGGGGGGGCCACAATGAGCAGTTCTTC
d_call: TRBD2; v_call: TRBV30; j_call: TRBJ2-3; clone_size: NA; cdr3_aa: CAWRTSGDLTDTQYF; cdr3_nt: TGTGCCTGGAGGACTAGCGGGGACCTCACAGATACGCAGTATTTT
d_call: TRBD2; v_call: TRBV7-9; j_call: TRBJ2-5; clone_size: NA; cdr3_aa: CASSFGGGQETQYF; cdr3_nt: TGTGCCAGCAGCTTTGGGGGGGGCCAAGAGACCCAGTACTTC
d_call: NA; v_call: TRBV20-1; j_call: TRBJ2-3; clone_size: NA; cdr3_aa: CSARDLDTQYF; cdr3_nt: TGCAGTGCTAGAGATCTGGATACGCAGTATTTT
d_call: TRBD1; v_call: TRBV10-3; j_call: TRBJ1-2; clone_size: NA; cdr3_aa: CAISPQGAVSYTF; cdr3_nt: TGTGCCATCAGCCCCCAGGGGGCGGTAAGCTACACCTTC
d_call: TRBD1; v_call: TRBV18; j_call: TRBJ1-4; clone_size: NA; cdr3_aa: CASSLQRQGASATNEKLFF; cdr3_nt: TGTGCCAGCTCACTTCAAAGACAGGGGGCCTCTGCAACTAATGAAAAACTGTTTTTT
d_call: NA; v_call: TRBV5-5; j_call: TRBJ2-3; clone_size: NA; cdr3_aa: CASSLFSTDTQYF; cdr3_nt: TGTGCCAGCAGCTTGTTCAGCACAGATACGCAGTATTTT